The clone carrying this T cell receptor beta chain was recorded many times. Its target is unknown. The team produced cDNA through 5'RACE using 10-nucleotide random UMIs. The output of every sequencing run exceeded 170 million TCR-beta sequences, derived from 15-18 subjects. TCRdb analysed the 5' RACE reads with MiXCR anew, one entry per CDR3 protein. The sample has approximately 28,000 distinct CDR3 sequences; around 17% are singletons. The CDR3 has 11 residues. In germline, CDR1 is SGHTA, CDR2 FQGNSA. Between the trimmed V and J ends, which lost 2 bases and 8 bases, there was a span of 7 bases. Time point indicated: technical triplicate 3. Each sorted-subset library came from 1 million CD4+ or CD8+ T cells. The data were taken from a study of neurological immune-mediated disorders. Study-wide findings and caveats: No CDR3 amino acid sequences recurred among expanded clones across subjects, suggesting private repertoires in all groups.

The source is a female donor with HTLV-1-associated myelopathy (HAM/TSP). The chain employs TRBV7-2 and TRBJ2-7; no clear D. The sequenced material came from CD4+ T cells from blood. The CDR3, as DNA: TGTGCCAGCAGCTTATCCGCGCAGCAGTACTTC. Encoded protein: CASSLSAQQYF.